The clone carrying this T cell receptor beta chain was seen more than once but under ten times. CDR3 size: 13 residues. Germline loops: CDR1 MNHEY, CDR2 SVGAGI. V was cut by 5 bases and J by 3 bases, with 11 bases left in between. These data belong to a study of PD-L1 blockade in urothelial cancer. Turning to the study itself: Atezolizumab at 1,200 mg intravenously every 3 weeks was started by patients in about 2014.

Noted time point: peripheral blood 6 weeks after treatment start. Measured with immunoSEQ multiplex PCR; TCRdb has only the in-frame clones, and not every one. The sample carries about 48,000 clones, roughly 80% recorded once. The TCR was taken from a man in his sixties or seventies with urothelial cancer. The J gene is TRBJ2-7, the V gene TRBV6-5, with TRBD2 as a possible D gene (6 bases). The starting material was PBMCs, obtained around atezolizumab (anti-PD-L1) treatment. CDR3 protein: CASSPPGLYEQYF. CDR3 sequence (DNA): TGTGCCAGCAGTCCCCCGGGACTCTACGAGCAGTACTTC.